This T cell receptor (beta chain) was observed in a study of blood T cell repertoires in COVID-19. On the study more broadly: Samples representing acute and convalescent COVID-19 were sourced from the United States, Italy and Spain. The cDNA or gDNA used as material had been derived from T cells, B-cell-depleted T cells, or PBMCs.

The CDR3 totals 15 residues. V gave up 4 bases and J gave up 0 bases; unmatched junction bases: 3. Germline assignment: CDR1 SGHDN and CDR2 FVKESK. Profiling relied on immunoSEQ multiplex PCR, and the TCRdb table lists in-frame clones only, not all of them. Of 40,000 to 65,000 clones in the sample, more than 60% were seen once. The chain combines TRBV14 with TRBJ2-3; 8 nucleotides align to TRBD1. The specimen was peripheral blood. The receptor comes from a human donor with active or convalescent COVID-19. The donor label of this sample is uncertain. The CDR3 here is CASSRRTGSTDTQYF. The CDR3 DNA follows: TGTGCCAGCAGCCGTAGGACAGGGAGCACAGATACGCAGTATTTT. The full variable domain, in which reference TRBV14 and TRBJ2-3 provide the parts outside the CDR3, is EAGVTQFPSHSVIEKGQTVTLRCDPISGHDNLYWYRRVMGKEIKFLLHFVKESKQDESGMPNNRFLAERTGGTYSTLKVQPAELEDSGVYFCASSRRTGSTDTQYFGPGTRLTVL.